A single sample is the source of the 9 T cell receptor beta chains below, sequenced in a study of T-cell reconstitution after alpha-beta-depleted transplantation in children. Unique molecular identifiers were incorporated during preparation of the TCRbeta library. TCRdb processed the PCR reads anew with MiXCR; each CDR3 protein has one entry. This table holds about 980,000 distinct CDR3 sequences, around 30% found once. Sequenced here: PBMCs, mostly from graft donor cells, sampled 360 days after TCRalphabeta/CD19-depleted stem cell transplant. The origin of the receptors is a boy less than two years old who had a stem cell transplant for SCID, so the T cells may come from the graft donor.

In DNA, the CDR3 is TGTGCCAGCAGCTTGGTCCGGGCCGAGCAGTACTTC. Amino acid sequence: CASSLVRAEQYF. This chain joins TRBV5-5 and TRBJ2-7; no reliable D call. Trimming removed 0 bases at V and 6 bases at J, with 7 bases between. The CDR3 has 12 amino acids. In germline, CDR1 is SGHKS, CDR2 YYEKEE (reference sequence).

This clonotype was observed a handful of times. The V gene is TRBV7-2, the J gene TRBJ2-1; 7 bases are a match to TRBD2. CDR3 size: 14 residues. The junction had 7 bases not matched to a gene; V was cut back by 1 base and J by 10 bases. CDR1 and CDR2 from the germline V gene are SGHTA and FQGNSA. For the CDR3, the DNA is TGTGCCAGCAGCTTAGAAGGTCGGGGGGACGAGCAGTTCTTC. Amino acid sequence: CASSLEGRGDEQFF.

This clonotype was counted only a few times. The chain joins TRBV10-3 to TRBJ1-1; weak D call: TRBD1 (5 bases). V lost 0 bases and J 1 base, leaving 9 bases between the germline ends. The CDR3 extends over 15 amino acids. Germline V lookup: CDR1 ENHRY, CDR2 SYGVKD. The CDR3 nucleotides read TGTGCCATCAGTGAGTCGTGGACAAAGAACACTGAAGCTTTCTTT. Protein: CAISESWTKNTEAFF.

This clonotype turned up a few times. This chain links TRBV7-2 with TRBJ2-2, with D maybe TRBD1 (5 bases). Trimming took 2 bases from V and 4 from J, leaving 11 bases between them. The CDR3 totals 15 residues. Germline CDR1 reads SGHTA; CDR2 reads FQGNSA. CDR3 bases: TGTGCCAGCAGCTTAACCCGACAGAGCACCGGGGAGCTGTTTTTT. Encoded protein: CASSLTRQSTGELFF.

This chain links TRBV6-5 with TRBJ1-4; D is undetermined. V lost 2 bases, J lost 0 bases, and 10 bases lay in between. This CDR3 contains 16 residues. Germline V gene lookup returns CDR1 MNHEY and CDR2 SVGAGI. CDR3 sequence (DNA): TGTGCCAGCAGTTACACCCCCACCCCAACTAATGAAAAACTGTTTTTT. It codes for CASSYTPTPTNEKLFF.

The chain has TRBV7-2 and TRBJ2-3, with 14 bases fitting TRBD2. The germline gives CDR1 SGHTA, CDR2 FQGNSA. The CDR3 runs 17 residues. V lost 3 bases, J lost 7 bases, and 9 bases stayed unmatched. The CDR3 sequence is CASSFPTTSGGANTQYF. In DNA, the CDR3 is TGTGCCAGCAGCTTTCCAACGACTAGCGGGGGGGCAAATACGCAGTATTTT.

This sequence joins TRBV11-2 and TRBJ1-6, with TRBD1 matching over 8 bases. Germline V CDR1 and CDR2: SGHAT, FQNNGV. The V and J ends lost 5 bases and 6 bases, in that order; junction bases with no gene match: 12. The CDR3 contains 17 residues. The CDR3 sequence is CASSPSRTGTINSPLHF. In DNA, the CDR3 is TGTGCCAGCAGCCCCTCAAGGACAGGGACAATTAATTCACCCCTCCACTTT.

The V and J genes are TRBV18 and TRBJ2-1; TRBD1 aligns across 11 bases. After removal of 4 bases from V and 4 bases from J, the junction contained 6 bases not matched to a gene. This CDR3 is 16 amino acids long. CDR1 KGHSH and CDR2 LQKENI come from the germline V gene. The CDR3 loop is CASSRQRDRGYNEQFF. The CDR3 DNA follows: TGTGCCAGCTCACGACAACGGGACAGGGGGTACAATGAGCAGTTCTTC.

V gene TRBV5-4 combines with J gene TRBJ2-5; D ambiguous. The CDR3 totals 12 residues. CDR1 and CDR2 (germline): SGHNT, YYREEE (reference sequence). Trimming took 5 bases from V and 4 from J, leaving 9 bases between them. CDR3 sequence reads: CASRDAGETQYF. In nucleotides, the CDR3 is TGTGCCAGCAGGGACGCAGGAGAGACCCAGTACTTC.